This TCR beta chain was recovered during a study of regulatory T cells in long-lasting Graves disease. Time point in this sample: newly diagnosed GD, antithyroid drugs for less than 3 months. PBMC RNA was the source of the TCR library. Combining iRepertoire HTBI primers with Arm-PCR of CDR3 regions, the authors built TCR beta libraries. TCRdb reprocessed the multiplex PCR reads via MiXCR and lists one record per CDR3 protein. The data show 320,000 or so distinct CDR3 sequences, 18% seen once. This CDR3 comprises 17 residues. The V and J ends lost 5 bases and 0 bases, in that order; junction bases with no gene match: 8. Germline CDR1 is SEHNR and CDR2 is FQNEAQ (reference sequence). The sample holds many counts of this clonotype.

The receptor was isolated from a female donor with Graves disease. The specimen was peripheral blood mononuclear cells (PBMCs), collected at new diagnosis, from a patient treated with antithyroid drugs. This chain connects TRBV7-9 to TRBJ2-3; the match to TRBD2 covers 10 bases. The CDR3 reads CASSRTGTSASTDTQYF. CDR3 nucleotide sequence: TGTGCCAGCAGCCGTACCGGGACTAGCGCAAGCACAGATACGCAGTATTTT.